This TCR beta chain derives from a study of blood T cells in healthy people across ages. This clonotype occurred a few times. A J-beta primer mix and a sample-barcoded 5' primer were used in a second PCR of roughly 6 to 11 cycles. One entry per CDR3 protein, called by TCRdb with MiXCR from the 5' RACE reads. The sample has over a million distinct CDR3 sequences, approximately 26% seen once. The germline gives CDR1 DFQATT, CDR2 SNEGSKA (reference sequence). The V end was cut by 7 bases, the J end by 4 bases, with 17 bases between. The CDR3 is 13 amino acids. A further study also used this sample, focusing on T cells of mothers and their children. From that second work: Both sample barcodes and 2-4 random nucleotides came from the M1S primer of the second PCR. In each mother, TCR beta CDR3 reads exceeded 10 million; in each child, they numbered approximately 3 million. Thymic selection molds TCR recombination output in a comparable way in related and unrelated pairs. Evidence of persistent microchimeric T cell clones was absent.

What was sequenced was blood. This rearrangement joins TRBV20-1 to TRBJ2-7; a possible D gene is TRBD1 (7 bases). This receptor was taken from a girl aged 2 to 9 in good health. The DNA of the CDR3 is TGCAGTGTCATCCAGGGGGGCGAATACGAGCAGTACTTC. Its protein is CSVIQGGEYEQYF.